This record covers a single T cell receptor (beta chain). This sample stems from a study of T cell changes during pregnancy in multiple sclerosis. The repertoire was sequenced with immunoSEQ multiplex PCR; TCRdb's copy has only in-frame clones and lacks some. The sample shows 35,000 to 45,000 clones, 85% to 95% of them seen only once. Germline V gene data show CDR1 as KGHSH and CDR2 as LQKENI. The CDR3 length is 14 residues. Trimming took 0 bases from V and 12 from J, leaving 15 bases between them. The origin of this receptor is a female donor with multiple sclerosis, enrolled in a pregnancy study. The chain has TRBV18 and TRBJ2-1, with D maybe TRBD2 (6 bases). Sequenced material: peripheral blood. The CDR3 DNA reads TGTGCCAGCTCACCACCTACAGAGCGGGTTTGGCAGTTCTTC. Translated, it gives CASSPPTERVWQFF. Full variable domain (outside the CDR3, taken from reference TRBV18 and TRBJ2-1): NAGVMQNPRHLVRRRGQEARLRCSPMKGHSHVYWYRQLPEEGLKFMVYLQKENIIDESGMPKERFSAEFPKEGPSILRIQQVVRGDSAAYFCASSPPTERVWQFFGPGTRLTVL.